This entry is about one TCR beta chain. Here immunoSEQ multiplex PCR was the method, and the copy in TCRdb shows in-frame clones only, minus some. Of about 660,000 clones in the sample, roughly 70% were seen once. The source of the sample is a study of shared clonotypes between healthy human individuals. Trimming pared 3 bases from V and 3 bases from J, leaving 9 bases between. Germline V gives CDR1 KGHSH, CDR2 LQKENI. The CDR3 length is 13 residues. The chain combines TRBV18 with TRBJ2-7, with D possibly TRBD2 on 5 matching bases. Sequencing input: memory CD4+ T cells sorted from blood. The subset denotes: CD45RA-negative fraction. This TCR derives from a woman aged 30 to 39 in good health. The CDR3 nucleotides read TGTGCCAGCTCACCGGGAGAGAACTACGAGCAGTACTTC. Translating gives CASSPGENYEQYF.